Listed below are T cell receptor beta chains from one sample, sequenced in a study of CD8+ T cells in alopecia areata. The method was immunoSEQ multiplex PCR; TCRdb's version includes in-frame clones alone and lacks a portion of them. The sample lists over 80,000 clones, around 47% seen once, with 18% in the top ten. This material consisted of CD8+ T cells sorted from blood, taken at week 24, from a patient treated with tofacitinib. Receptors originate from a human donor with alopecia areata. Each CDR3 is given with its conserved first and last residue. Each record gives: J gene, clone size, D gene, V gene, CDR3 DNA, CDR3 protein. D genes are given only for firm matches. Size tells how often a clone was seen (once, few, many) or the class of an expanded clone, and some rows leave it out.

>TRBJ1-5|.|TRBD1|TRBV27
TGTGCCAGCAGTAACACCCGGGACAGGGGATCTGGCAATCAGCCCCAGCATTTT
CASSNTRDRGSGNQPQHF
>TRBJ2-7|.|.|TRBV11-2
TGTGCCAGCAGCGTACATGCAGACTCCTACGAGCAGTACTTC
CASSVHADSYEQYF
>TRBJ2-5|.|TRBD2|TRBV29-1
TGCAGCGTTGAAGATCTCGCGGGAGGGCTGCAAGAGACCCAGTACTTC
CSVEDLAGGLQETQYF
>TRBJ2-5|.|.|TRBV9
TGTGCCAGCAGCGTACCCGGGGAGACCCAGTACTTC
CASSVPGETQYF
>TRBJ2-1|.|.|TRBV10-2
TGCGCCAGCAGTGAGCCGACAAACTTCTCCTACAATGAGCAGTTCTTC
CASSEPTNFSYNEQFF
>TRBJ2-7|.|.|TRBV6-5
TGTGCCACGTCCTGGGGCCTCTCCTACGAGCAGTACTTC
CATSWGLSYEQYF
>TRBJ2-1|.|.|TRBV29-1
TGCAGCGCGAACGCGGGGGCCTCCTACAATGAGCAGTTCTTC
CSANAGASYNEQFF
>TRBJ2-1|few|.|TRBV29-1
TGCAGCGCCCCTCGGAGGGGGGTATACAATGAGCAGTTCTTC
CSAPRRGVYNEQFF
>TRBJ1-1|.|.|TRBV10-3
TGTGCCATCAGCCCCGGGAGGAACACTGAAGCTTTCTTT
CAISPGRNTEAFF
>TRBJ1-5|few|.|TRBV7-9
TGTGCCAGCAGCTTAGACGGAAGGGGCAATCAGCCCCAGCATTTT
CASSLDGRGNQPQHF
>TRBJ2-7|.|.|TRBV30
TGTGCCTGGAGTGTTGATGCCCTATTACGGGAGCAGTACTTC
CAWSVDALLREQYF
>TRBJ2-1|.|TRBD2|TRBV6-4
TGTGCCAGCAGTGACTCTGGCGCGGGAGGGAGTGAGCAGTTCTTC
CASSDSGAGGSEQFF
>TRBJ1-3|.|.|TRBV9
TGTGCCAGCGGGCGGGGTATGAGCTCTGGAAACACCATATATTTT
CASGRGMSSGNTIYF
>TRBJ2-7|.|TRBD2|TRBV27
TGTGCCAGCGGACTAGCGGGATTCGAGCAGTACTTC
CASGLAGFEQYF
>TRBJ1-2|.|TRBD1|TRBV29-1
TGCAGCGCCCCATCCGGGACAGGAGGTTGGAATGGCTACACCTTC
CSAPSGTGGWNGYTF
>TRBJ1-3|few|.|TRBV30
TGTGCCTGGAAAGGTCAAGGGGGAGCCTCTGGAAACACCATATATTTT
CAWKGQGGASGNTIYF
>TRBJ1-5|few|TRBD1|TRBV6-1
TGTGCCAGCAGTGTCGGGACAGGCTTTCGGCAGCCCCAGCATTTT
CASSVGTGFRQPQHF
>TRBJ1-1|few|.|TRBV7-9
TGTGCCAGCAGCTTAGGGGAGACTGAAGCTTTCTTT
CASSLGETEAFF
>TRBJ2-7|.|TRBD2|TRBV7-6
TGTGCCAGCAGCCCGGGACTAGCGGGCGAGCAGTACTTC
CASSPGLAGEQYF
>TRBJ2-2|few|.|TRBV29-1
TGCAGCGTTGCCGATACCGGGGAGCTGTTTTTT
CSVADTGELFF
>TRBJ2-7|.|.|TRBV11-2
TGTGCCAGCAGCCTATACGGGAACGAGCAGTACTTC
CASSLYGNEQYF
>TRBJ1-5|.|.|TRBV11-2
TGTGCCAGCAGCCCCCGGGGGGCTGGGAATAGCAATCAGCCCCAGCATTTT
CASSPRGAGNSNQPQHF
>TRBJ2-7|.|.|TRBV6-5
TGTGCCAGCAGTTACAGAGGGAGCGAGCAGTACTTC
CASSYRGSEQYF
>TRBJ1-2|.|TRBD1|TRBV5-4
TGTGCCAGCAGCACCTACAGGGGCGCAAACTATGGCTACACCTTC
CASSTYRGANYGYTF
>TRBJ1-1|few|.|TRBV4-3
TGCGCCAGCAGCCAAGTTGGAACTGAAGCTTTCTTT
CASSQVGTEAFF
>TRBJ2-1|.|TRBD2|TRBV4-2
TGTGCCAGCAGCCAAGGAGGGACTAGCGGCCTTTGGGAGCAGTTCTTC
CASSQGGTSGLWEQFF
>TRBJ2-2|.|TRBD1|TRBV25-1
TGTGCCAGCAGCCCTCCGACCGGGACAGAATCCTTCGGGGAGCTGTTTTTT
CASSPPTGTESFGELFF
>TRBJ2-7|few|TRBD2|TRBV27
TGTGCCAGCAGCAGTACTAGCGGAGGGACCTACGAGCAGTACTTC
CASSSTSGGTYEQYF
>TRBJ2-2|.|.|TRBV28
TGTGCTACCCGCAAGGGCTTCGGGGAGCTGTTTTTT
CATRKGFGELFF
>TRBJ1-1|.|.|TRBV27
TGTGCCAGCGCGGTTGGGGTGAACACTGAAGCTTTCTTT
CASAVGVNTEAFF
>TRBJ1-1|.|TRBD1|TRBV7-9
TGTGCCAGCAGCTTAGACAGGGGTACTGAAGCTTTCTTT
CASSLDRGTEAFF
>TRBJ2-2|few|.|TRBV20-1
TGCAGTGCATGGGACACCGGGGAGCTGTTTTTT
CSAWDTGELFF
>TRBJ2-5|.|TRBD2|TRBV2
TGTGCCAGCAGTGAAGCCCAGGGACTAGCGGGAGATGAGACCCAGTACTTC
CASSEAQGLAGDETQYF
>TRBJ2-5|few|.|TRBV7-9
TGTGCCAGCAGCCTCATAGGGCGTAATCAAGAGACCCAGTACTTC
CASSLIGRNQETQYF
>TRBJ1-1|few|.|TRBV29-1
TGCAGCGTTGAGGGCAGGGTGGGGGCTTTCTTT
CSVEGRVGAFF